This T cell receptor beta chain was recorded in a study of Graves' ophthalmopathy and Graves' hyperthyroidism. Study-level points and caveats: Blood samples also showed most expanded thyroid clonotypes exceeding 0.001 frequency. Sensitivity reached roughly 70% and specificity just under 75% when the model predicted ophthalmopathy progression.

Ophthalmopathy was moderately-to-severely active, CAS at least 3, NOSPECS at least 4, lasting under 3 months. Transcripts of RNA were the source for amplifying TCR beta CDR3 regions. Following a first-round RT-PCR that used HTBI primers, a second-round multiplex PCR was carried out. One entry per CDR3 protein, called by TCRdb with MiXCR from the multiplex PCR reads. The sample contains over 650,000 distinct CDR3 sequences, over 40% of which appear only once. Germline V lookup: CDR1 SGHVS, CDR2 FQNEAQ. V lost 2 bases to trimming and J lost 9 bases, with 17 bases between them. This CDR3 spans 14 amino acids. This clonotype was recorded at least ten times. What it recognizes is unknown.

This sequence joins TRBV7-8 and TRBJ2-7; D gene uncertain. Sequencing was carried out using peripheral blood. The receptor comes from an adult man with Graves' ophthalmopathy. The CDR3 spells CASSLIVDVGRQYF. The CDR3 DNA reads TGTGCCAGCAGCTTAATAGTAGACGTCGGCAGGCAGTACTTC.